This T cell receptor (beta chain) was documented in a study of T cell changes during pregnancy in multiple sclerosis. The assay was immunoSEQ multiplex PCR, and TCRdb's table has in-frame clones only and misses some. The sample contains 39,000 or so clones, 92% of which appear only once. The CDR3 spans 16 residues. Per the germline V gene, CDR1 is SGDLS and CDR2 is YYNGEE. The junction had 12 bases not matched to a gene; V was cut back by 4 bases and J by 6 bases. The rearrangement links TRBV9 to TRBJ1-5; TRBD1 matches 8 bases. Material: CD4+ T cells from peripheral blood mononuclear cells, obtained after pregnancy. This TCR derives from a female donor in good health, enrolled as a control in a pregnancy study. The CDR3 nucleotides read TGTGCCAGCAGCTCGGAAGACAGGGGCCCAAGTCAGCCCCAGCATTTT. Translated: CASSSEDRGPSQPQHF.